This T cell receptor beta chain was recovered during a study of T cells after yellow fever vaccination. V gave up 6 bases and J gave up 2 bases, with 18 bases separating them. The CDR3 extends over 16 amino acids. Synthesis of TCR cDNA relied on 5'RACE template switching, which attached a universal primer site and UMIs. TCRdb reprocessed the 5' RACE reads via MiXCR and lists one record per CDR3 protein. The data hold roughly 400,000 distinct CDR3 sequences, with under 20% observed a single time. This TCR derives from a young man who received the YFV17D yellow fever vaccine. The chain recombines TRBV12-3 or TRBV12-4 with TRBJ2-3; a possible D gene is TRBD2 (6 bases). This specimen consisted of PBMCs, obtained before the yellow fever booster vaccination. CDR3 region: CASSRGGKGYTDTQYF. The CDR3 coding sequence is TGTGCCAGCAGCCGAGGAGGGAAAGGGTACACAGATACGCAGTATTTT.